Listed below are T cell receptor beta chains from one sample, sequenced in a study of T cells in Graves' hyperthyroidism and ophthalmopathy. TCRdb passed the multiplex PCR reads through MiXCR, listing each CDR3 protein once. The sample shows 300,000 to 450,000 distinct CDR3 sequences, just under 15% of them seen only once. The sequenced material came from blood. The source is a woman in her 30s with Graves' hyperthyroidism. Each CDR3 is given without its conserved first and last residue.

J	V	CDR3
TRBJ2-5	TRBV20-1	SAGSGTGETQY
TRBJ2-1	TRBV5-1	ASSIQAGDRF
TRBJ2-7	TRBV5-1	ASSLSDGVGTYEQY
TRBJ2-3	TRBV19	ASSPKGGENTQY
TRBJ2-3	TRBV11-2	ASSLTGRQGSTDTQY
TRBJ2-3	TRBV9	ASGIAGADTQY
TRBJ2-3	TRBV27	ASKVTDTQY
TRBJ1-6	TRBV5-1	ASSSGAAYNSPLH
TRBJ2-1	TRBV7-8	ASSFSSGRNEQF
TRBJ1-2	TRBV10-3	AARPGSTGNGYT
TRBJ1-1	TRBV28	ASSVPTHYTGYTEAF
TRBJ2-1	TRBV5-1	ASSMGLHNSYNEQF
TRBJ1-1	TRBV6-6	ASSYSGGLTEAF
TRBJ2-7	TRBV6-1	AIQAGLAGAAAYEQY
TRBJ2-6	TRBV10-2	ASSDRGASGANVLT
TRBJ2-7	TRBV19	ASSINSGSGEQY